This T cell receptor (beta chain) was sequenced in a study of PD-1 and CTLA-4 blockade in melanoma. The CDR3 is 10 amino acids. V was pared by 6 bases and J by 7 bases, with 9 bases between. Germline loops: CDR1 DFQATT, CDR2 SNEGSKA (reference sequence). Sequencing used immunoSEQ multiplex PCR; TCRdb keeps in-frame clones, though not all of them. The table includes 15,000 to 20,000 clones, around 70% detected once. This receptor was obtained from a human donor with melanoma. This rearrangement joins TRBV20-1 to TRBJ1-1; no clear D. The material was CD8+ T cells from peripheral blood, obtained before anti-PD-1 treatment. DNA for the CDR3: TGCAGTGCCAGATCAGGTGAAGCTTTCTTT. Protein: CSARSGEAFF.